This T cell receptor (beta chain) was profiled in a study of shared clonotypes between healthy human individuals. On the study more broadly: Researchers assigned three CD4 naive, three CD4 memory, two CD8 naive and one CD8 memory plate to each donor.

The donors were all Caucasian adults (living in Nashville, Tennessee). Per sorted-subset replicate PCR, input was approximately 0.2 ug DNA, representing roughly 29,000 T cell genomes. The repertoire was sequenced with immunoSEQ multiplex PCR; TCRdb's copy has only in-frame clones and lacks some. The sample yields under 1,900,000 clones, approximately 98.5% seen once. The V end lost 4 bases, the J end lost 1 base, and 12 bases lay between the germline ends. The CDR3 extends over 15 amino acids. Germline V CDR1 and CDR2: KGHSH, LQKENI. The chain combines TRBV18 with TRBJ2-3; tentative D call: TRBD2 (6 bases). Input material: naive CD4+ T cells sorted from blood. As for subset: CD45RA+ positively selected. The TCR sequence derives from a man aged 25-40 years in good health. CDR3 coding DNA: TGTGCCAGCTCACTAGCGGCCCGAGGCACAGATACGCAGTATTTT. Translating gives CASSLAARGTDTQYF.